Listed below are T cell receptor beta chains from one sample, sequenced in a study of shared clonotypes between healthy human individuals. TCRdb's copy holds only in-frame clones and misses some; the assay was immunoSEQ multiplex PCR. The sample has 1,500,000 or so clones; approximately 96% are singletons. The sequencing input was naive CD4+ T cells sorted from blood. The receptors stem from a man aged 25 to 40 in good health. Both conserved end residues are part of each CDR3. The order of the fields is J gene, clone size, D gene, V gene, CDR3 DNA, CDR3 protein. A D gene is named only where the DNA matches it firmly. Part of the rows lack a size; the others show once, few, many or a class for expanded clones.

>TRBJ2-7|NA|NA|TRBV11-3
TGTGCCAGCAGCTTAGATGGAGGGAAGGACGAGCAGTACTTC
CASSLDGGKDEQYF
>TRBJ2-2|NA|TRBD1|TRBV19
TGTGCCAGTAGTTACGCCGGGACAGGGGGCGCTTTGGCCGGGGAGCTGTTTTTT
CASSYAGTGGALAGELFF
>TRBJ2-5|NA|NA|TRBV5-1
TGCGCCAGCAGCCAAGGAATATTGGGCGAGACCCAGTACTTC
CASSQGILGETQYF
>TRBJ2-5|NA|TRBD1|TRBV2
TGTGCCAGCAGGGCTACTGGGACAGCACAAGAGACCCAGTACTTC
CASRATGTAQETQYF
>TRBJ2-3|NA|NA|TRBV9
TGTGCCAGCAGCGGGGTTGTGCCAGATACGCAGTATTTT
CASSGVVPDTQYF
>TRBJ2-4|NA|NA|TRBV19
TGTGCCAGTAGCCCAACCCGACAGTTACTAGCCAAAAACATTCAGTACTTC
CASSPTRQLLAKNIQYF
>TRBJ2-3|NA|NA|TRBV29-1
TGCAGCGTTGCCCAAGGGGGTCCACGAGATACGCAGTATTTT
CSVAQGGPRDTQYF
>TRBJ1-2|NA|NA|TRBV28
TGTGCCAGCACCATGCATTCGTTATATAGCGGCTACACCTTC
CASTMHSLYSGYTF
>TRBJ2-3|NA|NA|TRBV11-2
TGTGCCAGCAGCTTAGGACTCACAGATACGCAGTATTTT
CASSLGLTDTQYF
>TRBJ2-6|NA|NA|TRBV5-8
TGTGCCAGCAGCTTGGTCTACGGGGCTCACTCTGGGGCCAACGTCCTGACTTTC
CASSLVYGAHSGANVLTF
>TRBJ2-2|NA|TRBD1|TRBV5-1
TGCGCCAGCAGCTTGGTTCCCGCAGGGGGTTTGAACACCGGGGAGCTGTTTTTT
CASSLVPAGGLNTGELFF
>TRBJ1-2|NA|TRBD1|TRBV7-9
TGTGCCAGCAGCCCCGACAGGGGCGCCGGTGGCTACACCTTC
CASSPDRGAGGYTF
>TRBJ2-6|NA|NA|TRBV5-5
TGTGCCAGCAGCTCATGGGACTCTGGGGCCAACGTCCTGACTTTC
CASSSWDSGANVLTF
>TRBJ1-5|NA|TRBD1|TRBV15
TGTGCCACCAGCAGAGAGATCGGACAGGCGGATCAGCCCCAGCATTTT
CATSREIGQADQPQHF
>TRBJ2-1|once|NA|TRBV2
TGTGCCAGAGGAGATAGGTACAATGAGCAGTTCTTC
CARGDRYNEQFF
>TRBJ1-1|once|NA|TRBV5-4
TGTGCCAGCAGCGAATCGTCTAGTACGAACACTGAAGCTTTCTTT
CASSESSSTNTEAFF
>TRBJ1-1|NA|TRBD1|TRBV7-2
TGTGCCAGCAGCTTTACAGGGGGCAACACTGAAGCTTTCTTT
CASSFTGGNTEAFF
>TRBJ2-7|NA|NA|TRBV11-2
TGTGCCAGCAGCCCCTGGGAGCAGTACTTC
CASSPWEQYF
>TRBJ2-1|NA|NA|TRBV6-1
TGTGCCAGCAGGGAAGAGGGTATTAACTTTAATGAGCAGTTCTTC
CASREEGINFNEQFF
>TRBJ1-2|once|NA|TRBV18
TGTGCCAGCTCATCTACCTCTAACTATGGCTACACCTTC
CASSSTSNYGYTF